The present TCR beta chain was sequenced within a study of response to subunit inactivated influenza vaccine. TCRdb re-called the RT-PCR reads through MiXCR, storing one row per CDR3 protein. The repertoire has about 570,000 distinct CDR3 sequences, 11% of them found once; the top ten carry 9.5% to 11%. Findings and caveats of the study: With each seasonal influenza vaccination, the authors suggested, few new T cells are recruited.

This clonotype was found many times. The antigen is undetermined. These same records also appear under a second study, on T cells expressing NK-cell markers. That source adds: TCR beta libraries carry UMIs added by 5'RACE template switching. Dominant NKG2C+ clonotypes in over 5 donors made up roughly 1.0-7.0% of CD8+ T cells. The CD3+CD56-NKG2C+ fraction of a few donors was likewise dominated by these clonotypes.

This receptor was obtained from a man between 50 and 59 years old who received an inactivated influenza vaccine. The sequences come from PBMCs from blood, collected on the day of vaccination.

CDR3 loop: CASSQVSVHEQFF. The CDR3 nucleotides read TGTGCCAGCAGCCAAGTCTCGGTTCATGAGCAGTTCTTC. This chain joins TRBV3-1 and TRBJ2-1; D remains unclear. This CDR3 is 13 amino acids long. V was trimmed by 1 base and J by 8 bases, leaving 9 bases between them. Germline V CDR1 and CDR2: LGHDT, YNNKEL (reference sequence).